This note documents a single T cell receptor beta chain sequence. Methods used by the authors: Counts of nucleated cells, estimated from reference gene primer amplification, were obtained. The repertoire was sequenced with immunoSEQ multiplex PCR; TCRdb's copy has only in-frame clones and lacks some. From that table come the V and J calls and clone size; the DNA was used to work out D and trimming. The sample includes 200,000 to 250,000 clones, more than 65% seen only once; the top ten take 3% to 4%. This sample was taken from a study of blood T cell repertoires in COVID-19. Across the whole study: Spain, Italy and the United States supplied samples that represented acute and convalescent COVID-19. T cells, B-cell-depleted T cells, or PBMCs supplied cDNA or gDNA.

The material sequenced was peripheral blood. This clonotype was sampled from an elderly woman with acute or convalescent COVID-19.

CDR3 residues: CASSSGQESYGYTF. In DNA form, the CDR3 reads TGCGCCAGCAGCTCTGGACAGGAAAGTTATGGCTACACCTTC. The J gene is TRBJ1-2, the V gene TRBV5-1, with TRBD1 identical over 7 bases. V trimming: 3 bases; J trimming: 5 bases; junction bases outside the gene matches: 7. CDR1 and CDR2 from the germline V gene are SGHRS and YFSETQ. The CDR3 contains 14 residues.